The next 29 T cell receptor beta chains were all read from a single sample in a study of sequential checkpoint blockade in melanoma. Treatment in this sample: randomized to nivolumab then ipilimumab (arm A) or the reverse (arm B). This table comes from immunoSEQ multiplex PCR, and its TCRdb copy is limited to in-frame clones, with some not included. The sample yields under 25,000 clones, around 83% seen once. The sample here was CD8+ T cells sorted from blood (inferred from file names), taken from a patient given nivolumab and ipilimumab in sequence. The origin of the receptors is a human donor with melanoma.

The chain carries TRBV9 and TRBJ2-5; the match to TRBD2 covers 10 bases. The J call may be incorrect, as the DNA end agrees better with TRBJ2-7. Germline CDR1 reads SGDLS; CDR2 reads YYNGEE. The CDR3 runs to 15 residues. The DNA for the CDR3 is TGTGCCAGCAGCGACCCTAGCGGGAGAGTCTACGAGCAGTACTTC. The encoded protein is CASSDPSGRVYEQYF.

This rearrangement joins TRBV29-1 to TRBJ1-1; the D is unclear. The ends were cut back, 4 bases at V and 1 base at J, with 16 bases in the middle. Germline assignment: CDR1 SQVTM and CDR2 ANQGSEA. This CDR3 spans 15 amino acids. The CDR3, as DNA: TGCAGCGTTGTAAGGCAGGCCTTGTGGAACACTGAAGCTTTCTTT. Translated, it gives CSVVRQALWNTEAFF.

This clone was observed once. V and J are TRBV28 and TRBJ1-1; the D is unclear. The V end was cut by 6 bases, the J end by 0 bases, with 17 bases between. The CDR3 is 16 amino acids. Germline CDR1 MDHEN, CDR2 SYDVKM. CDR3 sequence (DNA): TGTGCCAGCAGCCCCGTACAAAGTGCGGTGAACACTGAAGCTTTCTTT. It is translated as CASSPVQSAVNTEAFF.

CDR3 sequence reads: CASRSTGGSYEQYF. The CDR3 DNA is TGTGCCAGCAGATCTACCGGGGGATCCTACGAGCAGTACTTC. V gene TRBV7-9 combines with J gene TRBJ2-7, with a weak D call TRBD2 (6 bases). The V gene's germline CDR1 is SEHNR and CDR2 FQNEAQ (reference sequence). The CDR3 totals 14 residues. V was cut by 6 bases and J by 1 base, with 13 bases left in between. Looking up the rest from reference TRBV7-9 and TRBJ2-7 gives the full variable domain: DTGVSQNPRHKITKRGQNVTFRCDPISEHNRLYWYRQTLGQGPEFLTYFQNEAQLEKSRLLSDRFSAERPKGSFSTLEIQRTEQGDSAMYLCASRSTGGSYEQYFGPGTRLTVT.

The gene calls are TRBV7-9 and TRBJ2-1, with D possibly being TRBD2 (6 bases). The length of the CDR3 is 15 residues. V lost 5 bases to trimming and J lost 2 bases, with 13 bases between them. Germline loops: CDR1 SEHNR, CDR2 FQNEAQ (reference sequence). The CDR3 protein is CASSVGTSPYNEQFF. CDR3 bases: TGTGCCAGCAGCGTCGGGACTTCGCCCTACAATGAGCAGTTCTTC.

This chain's CDR3 is CASSESSYYEQYF. In DNA form, the CDR3 reads TGTGCCAGCAGCGAATCCAGTTACTACGAGCAGTACTTC. The J gene is TRBJ2-7, the V gene TRBV7-2; unclear D gene. Germline V CDR1 and CDR2: SGHTA, FQGNSA. Trimming removed 5 bases at V and 3 bases at J, with 11 bases between. This CDR3 region has 13 residues.

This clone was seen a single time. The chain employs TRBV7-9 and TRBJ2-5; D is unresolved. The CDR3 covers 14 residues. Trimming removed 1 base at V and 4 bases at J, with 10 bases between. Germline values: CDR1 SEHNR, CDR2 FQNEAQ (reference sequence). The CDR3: CASSLGSLRETQYF. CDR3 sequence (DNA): TGTGCCAGCAGCTTAGGGTCCCTCAGAGAGACCCAGTACTTC.

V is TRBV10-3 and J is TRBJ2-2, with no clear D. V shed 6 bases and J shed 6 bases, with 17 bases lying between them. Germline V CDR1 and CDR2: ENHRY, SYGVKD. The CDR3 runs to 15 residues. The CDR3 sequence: CAISPEFVPAGELFF. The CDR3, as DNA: TGTGCCATCAGCCCTGAGTTCGTCCCGGCCGGGGAGCTGTTTTTT.

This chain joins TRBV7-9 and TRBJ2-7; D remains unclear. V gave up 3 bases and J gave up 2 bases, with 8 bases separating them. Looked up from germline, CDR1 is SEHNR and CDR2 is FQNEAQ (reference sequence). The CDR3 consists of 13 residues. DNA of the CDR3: TGTGCCAGCAGCTTTCCCCCGGCCTACGAGCAGTACTTC. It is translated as CASSFPPAYEQYF.

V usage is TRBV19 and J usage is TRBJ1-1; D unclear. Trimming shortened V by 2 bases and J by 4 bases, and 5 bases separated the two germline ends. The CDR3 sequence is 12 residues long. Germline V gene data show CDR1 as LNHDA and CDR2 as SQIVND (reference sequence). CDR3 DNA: TGTGCCAGTAGTATATCAGTCACTGAAGCTTTCTTT. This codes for CASSISVTEAFF.

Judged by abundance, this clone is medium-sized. The CDR3 DNA follows: TGTGCCAGCTCACCCCGGGACATATCCACCAATCAGCCCCAGCATTTT. Its protein product is CASSPRDISTNQPQHF. V is TRBV18 and J is TRBJ1-5, with D possibly matching TRBD1 (6 bases). CDR3 length: 16 residues. Germline V CDR1 and CDR2: KGHSH, LQKENI. V lost 3 bases and J lost 3, with 15 bases in between.

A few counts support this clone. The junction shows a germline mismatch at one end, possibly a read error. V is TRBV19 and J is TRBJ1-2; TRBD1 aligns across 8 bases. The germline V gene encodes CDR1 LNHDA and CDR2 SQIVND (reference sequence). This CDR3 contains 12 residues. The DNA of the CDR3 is TGTGCCAGTAGTGCAGACCGGGACAGGCGATTATTC. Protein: CASSADRDRRLF.

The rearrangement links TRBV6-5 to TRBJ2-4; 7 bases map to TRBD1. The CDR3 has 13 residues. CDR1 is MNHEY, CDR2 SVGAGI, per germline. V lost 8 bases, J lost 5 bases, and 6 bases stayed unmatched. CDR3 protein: CASSTGPENIQYF. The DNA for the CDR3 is TGTGCCAGCTCGACAGGGCCCGAAAACATTCAGTACTTC.

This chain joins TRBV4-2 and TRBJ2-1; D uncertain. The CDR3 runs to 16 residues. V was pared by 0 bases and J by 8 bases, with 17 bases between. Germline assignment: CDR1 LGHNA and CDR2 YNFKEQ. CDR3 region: CASSQDSPAADDEQFF. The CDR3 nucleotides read TGTGCCAGCAGCCAAGATAGCCCCGCGGCGGATGATGAGCAGTTCTTC.

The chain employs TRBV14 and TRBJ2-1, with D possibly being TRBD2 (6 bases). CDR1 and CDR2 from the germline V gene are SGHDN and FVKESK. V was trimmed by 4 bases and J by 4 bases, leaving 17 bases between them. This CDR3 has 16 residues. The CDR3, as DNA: TGTGCCAGCAGCCGAGGGGCGGGGAGACTTTACAATGAGCAGTTCTTC. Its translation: CASSRGAGRLYNEQFF.

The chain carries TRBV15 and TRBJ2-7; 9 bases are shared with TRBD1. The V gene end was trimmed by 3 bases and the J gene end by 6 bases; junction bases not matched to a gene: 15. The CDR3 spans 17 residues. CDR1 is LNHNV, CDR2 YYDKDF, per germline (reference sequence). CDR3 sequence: CATSSADVGTGLFEQYF. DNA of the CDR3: TGTGCCACCAGCAGCGCTGACGTCGGGACAGGGCTGTTCGAGCAGTACTTC.

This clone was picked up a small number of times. This CDR3 reads CASSMGQGAYEQYF. DNA of the CDR3: TGTGCCAGTAGTATGGGACAGGGGGCGTACGAGCAGTACTTC. This sequence joins TRBV19 and TRBJ2-7, with 12 bases matching TRBD1. From germline, CDR1 is LNHDA and CDR2 SQIVND (reference sequence). The CDR3 loop spans 14 amino acids. The ends lost 3 bases at V and 4 bases at J; junction bases unmatched: 1.

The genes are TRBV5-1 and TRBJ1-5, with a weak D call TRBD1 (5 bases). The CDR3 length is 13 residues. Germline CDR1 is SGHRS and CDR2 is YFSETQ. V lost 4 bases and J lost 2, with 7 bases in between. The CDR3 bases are TGCGCCAGCAGCCCGACAGGCAATCAGCCCCAGCATTTT. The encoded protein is CASSPTGNQPQHF.

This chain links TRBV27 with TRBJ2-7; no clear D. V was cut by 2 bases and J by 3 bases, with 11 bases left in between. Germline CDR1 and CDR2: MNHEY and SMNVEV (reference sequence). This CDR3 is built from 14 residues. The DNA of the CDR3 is TGTGCCAGCAGTTTAGCACAGTCTATCTACGAGCAGTACTTC. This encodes CASSLAQSIYEQYF.

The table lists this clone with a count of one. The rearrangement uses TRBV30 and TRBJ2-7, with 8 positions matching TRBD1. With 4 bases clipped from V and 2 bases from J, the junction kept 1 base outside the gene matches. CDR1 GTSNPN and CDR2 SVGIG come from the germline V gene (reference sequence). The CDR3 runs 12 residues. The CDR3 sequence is CAWTGGPYEQYF. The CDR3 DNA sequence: TGTGCCTGGACAGGGGGCCCCTACGAGCAGTACTTC.

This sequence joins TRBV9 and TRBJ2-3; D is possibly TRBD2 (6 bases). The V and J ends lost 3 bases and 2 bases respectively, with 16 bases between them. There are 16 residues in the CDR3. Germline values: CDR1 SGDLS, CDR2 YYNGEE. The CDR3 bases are TGTGCCAGCAGCGCGGGTAGGGACTCTATCACAGATACGCAGTATTTT. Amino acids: CASSAGRDSITDTQYF. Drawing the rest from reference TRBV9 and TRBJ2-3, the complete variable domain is DSGVTQTPKHLITATGQRVTLRCSPRSGDLSVYWYQQSLDQGLQFLIQYYNGEERAKGNILERFSAQQFPDLHSELNLSSLELGDSALYFCASSAGRDSITDTQYFGPGTRLTVL.

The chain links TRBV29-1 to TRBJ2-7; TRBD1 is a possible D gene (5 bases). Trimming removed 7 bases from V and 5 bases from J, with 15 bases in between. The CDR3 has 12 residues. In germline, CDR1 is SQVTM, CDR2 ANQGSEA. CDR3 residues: CSGRAGINEQYF. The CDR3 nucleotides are TGCAGCGGTCGTGCAGGGATCAACGAGCAGTACTTC.

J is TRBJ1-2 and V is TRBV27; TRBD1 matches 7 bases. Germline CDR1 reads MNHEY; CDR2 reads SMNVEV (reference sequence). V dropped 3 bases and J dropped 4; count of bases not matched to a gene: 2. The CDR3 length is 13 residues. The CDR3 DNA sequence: TGTGCCAGCAGTTTCCGGGACAGCTATGGCTACACCTTC. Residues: CASSFRDSYGYTF.

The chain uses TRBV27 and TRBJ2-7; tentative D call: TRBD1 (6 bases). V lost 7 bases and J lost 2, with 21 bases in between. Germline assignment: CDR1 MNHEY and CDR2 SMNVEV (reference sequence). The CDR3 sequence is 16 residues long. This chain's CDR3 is CASKIQTTGPPYEQYF. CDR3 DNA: TGTGCCAGCAAAATTCAGACGACAGGACCACCCTACGAGCAGTACTTC.

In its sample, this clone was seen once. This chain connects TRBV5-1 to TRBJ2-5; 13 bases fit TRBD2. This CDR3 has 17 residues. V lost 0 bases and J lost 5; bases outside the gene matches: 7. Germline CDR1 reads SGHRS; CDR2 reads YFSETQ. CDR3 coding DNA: TGCGCCAGCAGCTTGGCCGGGACTAGCGGGATGGGGGAGACCCAGTACTTC. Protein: CASSLAGTSGMGETQYF.

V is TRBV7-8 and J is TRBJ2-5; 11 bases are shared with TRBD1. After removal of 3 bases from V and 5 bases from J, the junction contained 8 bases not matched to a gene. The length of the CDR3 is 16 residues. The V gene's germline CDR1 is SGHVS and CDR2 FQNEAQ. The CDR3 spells CASSFQRTGGRETQYF. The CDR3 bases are TGTGCCAGCAGCTTCCAGCGGACAGGGGGCCGGGAGACCCAGTACTTC.

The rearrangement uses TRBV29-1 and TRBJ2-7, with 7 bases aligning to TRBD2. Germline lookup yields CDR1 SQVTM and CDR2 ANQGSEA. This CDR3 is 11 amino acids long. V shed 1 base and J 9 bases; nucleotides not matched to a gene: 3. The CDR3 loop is CSVEVAGVQYF. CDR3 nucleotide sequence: TGCAGCGTTGAAGTGGCGGGGGTGCAGTACTTC.

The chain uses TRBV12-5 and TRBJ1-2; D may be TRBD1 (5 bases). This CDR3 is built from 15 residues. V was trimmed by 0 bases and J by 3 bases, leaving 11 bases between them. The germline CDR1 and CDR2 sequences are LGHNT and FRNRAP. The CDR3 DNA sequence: TGTGCTAGTGGTTTGGTACTCCCAGGGTACTATGGCTACACCTTC. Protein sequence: CASGLVLPGYYGYTF. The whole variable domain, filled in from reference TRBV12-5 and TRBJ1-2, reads DARVTQTPRHKVTEMGQEVTMRCQPILGHNTVFWYRQTMMQGLELLAYFRNRAPLDDSGMPKDRFSAEMPDATLATLKIQPSEPRDSAVYFCASGLVLPGYYGYTFGSGTRLTVV.

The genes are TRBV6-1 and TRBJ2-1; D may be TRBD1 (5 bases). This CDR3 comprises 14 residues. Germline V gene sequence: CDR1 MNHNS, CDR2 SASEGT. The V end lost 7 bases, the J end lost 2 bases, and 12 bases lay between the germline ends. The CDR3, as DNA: TGTGCCAGCAACTTGGAGACAGCCTACAATGAGCAGTTCTTC. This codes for CASNLETAYNEQFF.